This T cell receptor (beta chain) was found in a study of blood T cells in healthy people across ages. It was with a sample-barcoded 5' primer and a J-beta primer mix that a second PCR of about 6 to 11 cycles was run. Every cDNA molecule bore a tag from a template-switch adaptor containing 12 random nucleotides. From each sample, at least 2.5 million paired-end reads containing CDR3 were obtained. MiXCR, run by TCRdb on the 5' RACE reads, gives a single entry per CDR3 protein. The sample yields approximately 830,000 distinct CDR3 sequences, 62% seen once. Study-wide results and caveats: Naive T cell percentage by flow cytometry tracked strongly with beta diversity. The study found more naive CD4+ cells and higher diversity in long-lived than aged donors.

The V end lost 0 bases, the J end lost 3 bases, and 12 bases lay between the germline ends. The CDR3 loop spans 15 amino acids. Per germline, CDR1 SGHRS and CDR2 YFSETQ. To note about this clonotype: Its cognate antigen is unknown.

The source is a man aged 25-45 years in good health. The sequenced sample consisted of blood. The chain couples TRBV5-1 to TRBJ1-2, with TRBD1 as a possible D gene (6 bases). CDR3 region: CASSLGQGFYYGYTF. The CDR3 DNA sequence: TGCGCCAGCAGCTTGGGGCAGGGGTTTTACTATGGCTACACCTTC.